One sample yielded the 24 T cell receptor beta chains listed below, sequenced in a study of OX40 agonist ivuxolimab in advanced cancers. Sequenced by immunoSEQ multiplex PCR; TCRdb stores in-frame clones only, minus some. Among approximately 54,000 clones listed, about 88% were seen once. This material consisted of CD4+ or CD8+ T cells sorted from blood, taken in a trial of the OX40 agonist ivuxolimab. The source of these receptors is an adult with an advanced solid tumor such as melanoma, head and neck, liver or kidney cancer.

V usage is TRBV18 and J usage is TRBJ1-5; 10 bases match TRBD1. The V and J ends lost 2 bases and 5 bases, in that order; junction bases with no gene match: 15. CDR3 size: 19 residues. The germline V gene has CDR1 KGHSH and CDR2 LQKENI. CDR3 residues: CASSPKRTGGFSGYQPQHF. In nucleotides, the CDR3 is TGTGCCAGCTCACCAAAGCGGACAGGGGGTTTCAGTGGATATCAGCCCCAGCATTTT. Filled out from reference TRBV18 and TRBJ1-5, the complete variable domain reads NAGVMQNPRHLVRRRGQEARLRCSPMKGHSHVYWYRQLPEEGLKFMVYLQKENIIDESGMPKERFSAEFPKEGPSILRIQQVVRGDSAAYFCASSPKRTGGFSGYQPQHFGDGTRLSIL.

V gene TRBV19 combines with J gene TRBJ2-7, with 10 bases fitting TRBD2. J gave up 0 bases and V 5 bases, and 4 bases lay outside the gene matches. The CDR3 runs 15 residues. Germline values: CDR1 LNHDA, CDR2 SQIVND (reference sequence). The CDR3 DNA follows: TGTGCCAGTAGTGCCTTAGCGGGGGGCTCCTACGAGCAGTACTTC. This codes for CASSALAGGSYEQYF.

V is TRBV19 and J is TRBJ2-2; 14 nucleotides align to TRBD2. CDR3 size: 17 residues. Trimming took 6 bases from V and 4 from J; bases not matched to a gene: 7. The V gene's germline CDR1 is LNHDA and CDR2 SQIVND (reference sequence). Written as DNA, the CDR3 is TGTGCCAGTAGCTACGGACTAGCGGGAGGCCCCACCGGGGAGCTGTTTTTT. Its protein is CASSYGLAGGPTGELFF.

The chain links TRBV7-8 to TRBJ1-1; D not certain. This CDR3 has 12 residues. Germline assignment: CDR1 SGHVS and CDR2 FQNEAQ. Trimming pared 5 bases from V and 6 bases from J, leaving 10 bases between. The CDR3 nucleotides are TGTGCCAGCAGCGCCCCATACTCTGAAGCTTTCTTT. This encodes CASSAPYSEAFF.

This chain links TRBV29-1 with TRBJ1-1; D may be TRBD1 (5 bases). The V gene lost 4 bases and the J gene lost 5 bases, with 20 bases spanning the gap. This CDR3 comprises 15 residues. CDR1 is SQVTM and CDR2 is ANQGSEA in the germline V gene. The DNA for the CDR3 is TGCAGCGTTGTAATAGGGGTCGAGGGATCGACTGAAGCTTTCTTT. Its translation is CSVVIGVEGSTEAFF.

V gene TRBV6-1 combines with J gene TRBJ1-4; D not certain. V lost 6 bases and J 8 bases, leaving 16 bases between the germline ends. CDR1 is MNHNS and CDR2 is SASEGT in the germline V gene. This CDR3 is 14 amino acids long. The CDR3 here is CASRDSDGWEKLFF. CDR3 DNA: TGTGCCAGCAGGGACTCGGACGGGTGGGAAAAACTGTTTTTT.

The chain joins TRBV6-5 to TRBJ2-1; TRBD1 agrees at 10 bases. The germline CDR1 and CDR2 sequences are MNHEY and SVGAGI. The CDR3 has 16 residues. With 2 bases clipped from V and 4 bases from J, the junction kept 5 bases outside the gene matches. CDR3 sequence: CASSYQTGGGYNEQFF. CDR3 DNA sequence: TGTGCCAGCAGTTACCAGACAGGGGGCGGATACAATGAGCAGTTCTTC.

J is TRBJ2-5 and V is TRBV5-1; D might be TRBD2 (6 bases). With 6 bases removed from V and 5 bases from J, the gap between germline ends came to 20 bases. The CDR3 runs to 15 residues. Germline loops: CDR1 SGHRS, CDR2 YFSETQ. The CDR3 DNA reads TGCGCCAGCATGAGGACGCCCACTGGGAGGGAGACCCAGTACTTC. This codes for CASMRTPTGRETQYF. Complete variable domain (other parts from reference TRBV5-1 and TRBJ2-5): KAGVTQTPRYLIKTRGQQVTLSCSPISGHRSVSWYQQTPGQGLQFLFEYFSETQRNKGNFPGRFSGRQFSNSRSEMNVSTLELGDSALYLCASMRTPTGRETQYFGPGTRLLVL.

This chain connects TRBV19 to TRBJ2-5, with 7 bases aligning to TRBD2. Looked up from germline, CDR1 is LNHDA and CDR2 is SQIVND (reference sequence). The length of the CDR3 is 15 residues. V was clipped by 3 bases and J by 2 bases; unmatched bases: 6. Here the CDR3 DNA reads TGTGCCAGTAGTATGGCAGCGGGAAGTCAAGAGACCCAGTACTTC. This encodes CASSMAAGSQETQYF.

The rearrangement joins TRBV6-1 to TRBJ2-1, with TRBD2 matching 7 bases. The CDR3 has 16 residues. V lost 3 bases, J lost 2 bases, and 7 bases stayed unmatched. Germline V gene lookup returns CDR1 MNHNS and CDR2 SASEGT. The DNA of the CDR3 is TGTGCCAGCAGTGATTCGGCGGGAGCGGCCTACAATGAGCAGTTCTTC. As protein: CASSDSAGAAYNEQFF.

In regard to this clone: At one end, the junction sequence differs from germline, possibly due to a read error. CDR3: CASSPVPGLAGEAQYF. CDR3 bases: TGTGCCAGCTCACCAGTGCCGGGACTAGCGGGAGAGGCCCAGTACTTC. The rearrangement joins TRBV18 to TRBJ2-5; 14 positions match TRBD2. The length of the CDR3 is 16 residues. The germline CDR1 and CDR2 sequences are KGHSH and LQKENI. The complete variable domain, with remaining parts taken from reference TRBV18 and TRBJ2-5, reads NAGVMQNPRHLVRRRGQEARLRCSPMKGHSHVYWYRQLPEEGLKFMVYLQKENIIDESGMPKERFSAEFPKEGPSILRIQQVVRGDSAAYFCASSPVPGLAGEAQYFGPGTRLLVL.

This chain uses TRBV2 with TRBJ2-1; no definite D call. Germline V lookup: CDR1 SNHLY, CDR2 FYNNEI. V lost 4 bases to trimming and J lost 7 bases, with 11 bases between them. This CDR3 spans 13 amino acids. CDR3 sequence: CASSGLLGNEQFF. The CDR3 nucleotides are TGTGCCAGCAGTGGCCTTCTGGGAAATGAGCAGTTCTTC. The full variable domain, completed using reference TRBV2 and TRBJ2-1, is EPEVTQTPSHQVTQMGQEVILRCVPISNHLYFYWYRQILGQKVEFLVSFYNNEISEKSEIFDDQFSVERPDGSNFTLKIRSTKLEDSAMYFCASSGLLGNEQFFGPGTRLTVL.

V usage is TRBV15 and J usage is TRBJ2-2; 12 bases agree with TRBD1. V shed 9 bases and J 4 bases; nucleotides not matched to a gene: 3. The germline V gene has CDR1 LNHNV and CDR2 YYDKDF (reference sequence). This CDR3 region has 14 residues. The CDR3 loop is CATRDRGRTGELFF. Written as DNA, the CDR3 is TGTGCCACTAGGGACAGGGGGCGCACCGGGGAGCTGTTTTTT.

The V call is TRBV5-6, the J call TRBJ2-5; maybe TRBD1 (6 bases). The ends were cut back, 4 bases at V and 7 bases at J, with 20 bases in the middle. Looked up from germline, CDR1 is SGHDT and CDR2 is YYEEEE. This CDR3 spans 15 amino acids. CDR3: CASSRTGPVLATQYF. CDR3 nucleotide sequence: TGTGCCAGCAGCCGCACAGGGCCGGTTCTCGCGACCCAGTACTTC.

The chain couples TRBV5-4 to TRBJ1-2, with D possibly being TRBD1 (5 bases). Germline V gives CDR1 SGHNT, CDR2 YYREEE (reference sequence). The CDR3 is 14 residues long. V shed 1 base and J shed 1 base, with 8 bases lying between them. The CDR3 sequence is CASSLSQGNYGYTF. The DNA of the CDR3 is TGTGCCAGCAGCTTGAGCCAGGGTAACTATGGCTACACCTTC.

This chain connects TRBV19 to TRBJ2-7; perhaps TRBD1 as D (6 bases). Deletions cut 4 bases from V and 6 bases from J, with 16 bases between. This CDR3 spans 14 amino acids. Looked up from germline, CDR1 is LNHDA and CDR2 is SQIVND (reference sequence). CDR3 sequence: CASSTDSHSPEQYF. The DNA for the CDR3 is TGTGCCAGTAGTACGGACAGTCACTCCCCCGAGCAGTACTTC.

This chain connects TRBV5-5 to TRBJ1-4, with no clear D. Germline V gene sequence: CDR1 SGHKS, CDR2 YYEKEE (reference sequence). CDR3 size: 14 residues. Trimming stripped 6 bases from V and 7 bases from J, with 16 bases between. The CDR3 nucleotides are TGTGCCAGCACCTGGAGGTCTCCGGGTGAAAAACTGTTTTTT. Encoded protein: CASTWRSPGEKLFF.

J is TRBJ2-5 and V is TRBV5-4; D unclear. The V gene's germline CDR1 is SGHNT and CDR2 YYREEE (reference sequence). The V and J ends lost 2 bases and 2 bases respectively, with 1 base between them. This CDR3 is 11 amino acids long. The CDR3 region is CASSFQETQYF. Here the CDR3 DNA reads TGTGCCAGCAGCTTTCAAGAGACCCAGTACTTC.

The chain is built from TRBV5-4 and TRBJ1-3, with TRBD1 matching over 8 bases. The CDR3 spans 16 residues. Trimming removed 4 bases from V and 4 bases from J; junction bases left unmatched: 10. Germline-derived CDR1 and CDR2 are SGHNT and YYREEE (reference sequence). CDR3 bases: TGTGCCAGCAGCACCGGACAGGGCTTGAGAGGAAACACCATATATTTT. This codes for CASSTGQGLRGNTIYF.

CDR3 DNA sequence: TGTGCCAGCTGGGGGGGCTGGCGGGGAGTATACGAGCAGTACTTC. Protein sequence: CASWGGWRGVYEQYF. J is TRBJ2-7 and V is TRBV28; tentatively, D is TRBD2 (7 bases). The CDR3 consists of 15 residues. The germline V and J ends were trimmed by 8 bases and 4 bases, with 21 bases remaining between them. Per germline, CDR1 MDHEN and CDR2 SYDVKM. Supplemented by reference TRBV28 and TRBJ2-7, the full variable domain reads DVKVTQSSRYLVKRTGEKVFLECVQDMDHENMFWYRQDPGLGLRLIYFSYDVKMKEKGDIPEGYSVSREKKERFSLILESASTNQTSMYLCASWGGWRGVYEQYFGPGTRLTVT.

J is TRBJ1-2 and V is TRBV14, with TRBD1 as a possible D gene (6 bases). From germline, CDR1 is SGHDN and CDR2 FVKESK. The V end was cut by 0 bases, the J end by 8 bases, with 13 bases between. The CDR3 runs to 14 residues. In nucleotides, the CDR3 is TGTGCCAGCAGCCAAGAGCTACAGGGACGGGGCTACACCTTC. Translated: CASSQELQGRGYTF.

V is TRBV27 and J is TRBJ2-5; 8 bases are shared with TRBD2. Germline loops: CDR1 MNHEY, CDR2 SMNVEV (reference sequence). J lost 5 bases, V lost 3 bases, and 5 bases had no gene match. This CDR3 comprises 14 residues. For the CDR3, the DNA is TGTGCCAGCAGTTTCGGGACTAGTGGGGAGACCCAGTACTTC. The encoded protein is CASSFGTSGETQYF.

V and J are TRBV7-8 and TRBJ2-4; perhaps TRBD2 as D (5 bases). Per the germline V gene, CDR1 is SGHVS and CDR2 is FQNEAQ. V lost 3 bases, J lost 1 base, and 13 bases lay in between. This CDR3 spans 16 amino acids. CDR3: CASSFFRTVAKNIQYF. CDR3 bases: TGTGCCAGCAGCTTCTTTAGGACTGTGGCCAAAAACATTCAGTACTTC.

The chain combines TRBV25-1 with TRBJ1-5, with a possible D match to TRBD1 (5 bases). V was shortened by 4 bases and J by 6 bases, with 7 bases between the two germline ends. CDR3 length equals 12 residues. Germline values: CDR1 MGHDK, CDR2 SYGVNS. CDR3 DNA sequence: TGTGCCAGCAGTGTAGGGACTCAGCCCCAGCATTTT. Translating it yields CASSVGTQPQHF.